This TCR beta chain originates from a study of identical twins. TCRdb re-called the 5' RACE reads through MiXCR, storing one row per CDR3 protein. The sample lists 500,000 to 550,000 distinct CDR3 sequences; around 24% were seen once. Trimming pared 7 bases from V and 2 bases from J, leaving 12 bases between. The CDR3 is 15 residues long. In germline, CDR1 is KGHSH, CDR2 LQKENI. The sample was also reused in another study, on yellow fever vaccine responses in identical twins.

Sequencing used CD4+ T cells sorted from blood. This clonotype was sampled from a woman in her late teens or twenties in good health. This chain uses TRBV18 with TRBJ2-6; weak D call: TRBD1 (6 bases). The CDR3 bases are TGTGCCAGCTACGAACGGACAGCTGGGGCCAACGTCCTGACTTTC. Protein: CASYERTAGANVLTF.